This T cell receptor (beta chain) was retrieved from a study of blood T cell repertoires in COVID-19. On the study more broadly: Sample material is recorded as cDNA or gDNA derived from T cells, B-cell-depleted T cells, or PBMCs.

TCRdb keeps only in-frame clones here, not all; method: immunoSEQ multiplex PCR. The repertoire holds roughly 300,000 clones, less than 85% seen once, with more than 1.2% in the top ten. Germline V CDR1 and CDR2: SGDLS, YYNGEE. CDR3 length equals 15 residues. J was trimmed by 5 bases and V by 1 base; bases with no gene match: 2. The chain couples TRBV9 to TRBJ2-2; 10 bases are a match to TRBD1. Specimen: peripheral blood. The clonotype originates from a human donor with COVID-19, enrolled during active disease. The donor label of this sample is uncertain. The CDR3 here is CASSVLDRGTGELFF. In nucleotides, the CDR3 is TGTGCCAGCAGCGTATTGGACAGGGGGACCGGGGAGCTGTTTTTT.